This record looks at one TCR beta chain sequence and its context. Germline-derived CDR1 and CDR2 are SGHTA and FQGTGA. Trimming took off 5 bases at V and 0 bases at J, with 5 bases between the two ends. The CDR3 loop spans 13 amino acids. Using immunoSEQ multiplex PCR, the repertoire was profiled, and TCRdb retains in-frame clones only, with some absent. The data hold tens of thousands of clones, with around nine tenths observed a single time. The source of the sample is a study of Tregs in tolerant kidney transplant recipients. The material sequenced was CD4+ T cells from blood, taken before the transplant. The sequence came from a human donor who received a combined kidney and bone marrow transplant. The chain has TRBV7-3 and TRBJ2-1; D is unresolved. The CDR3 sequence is CASSESSYNEQFF. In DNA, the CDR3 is TGTGCCAGCAGCGAGAGCTCCTACAATGAGCAGTTCTTC.